This T cell receptor (beta chain) was documented in a study of blood T cell repertoires in COVID-19. Trimming shortened V by 6 bases and J by 4 bases, and 18 bases separated the two germline ends. Looked up from germline, CDR1 is SNHLY and CDR2 is FYNNEI. The CDR3 covers 15 residues. Ages ranged from roughly 18 to 100 years, with residence in about two dozen US areas. Donors were grouped by their self-reported clinical history. The data were produced by immunoSEQ multiplex PCR, yet TCRdb's version contains in-frame clones alone and is incomplete. This sample yields 210,000 or so clones, of which around 80% are seen a single time; 7.4% belongs to the top ten.

Sequencing was carried out using PBMCs or T cells enriched from blood (not recorded which). This sequence was found in a woman aged 40 to 50 with acute COVID-19. The V call is TRBV2, the J call TRBJ1-1; TRBD1 might be the D (6 bases). The CDR3, as DNA: TGTGCCAGCAGGGGGGACATCCAAACTGGCACTGAAGCTTTCTTT. This sequence encodes CASRGDIQTGTEAFF.